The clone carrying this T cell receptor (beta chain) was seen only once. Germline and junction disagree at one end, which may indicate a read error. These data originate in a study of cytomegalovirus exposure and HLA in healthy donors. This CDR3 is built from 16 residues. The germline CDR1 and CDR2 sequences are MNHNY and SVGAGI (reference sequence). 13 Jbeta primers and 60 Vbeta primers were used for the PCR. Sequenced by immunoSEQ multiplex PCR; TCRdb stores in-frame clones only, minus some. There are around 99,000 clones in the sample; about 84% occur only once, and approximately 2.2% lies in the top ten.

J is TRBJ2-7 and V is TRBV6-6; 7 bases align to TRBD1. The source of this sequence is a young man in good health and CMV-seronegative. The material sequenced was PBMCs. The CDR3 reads CASSYSGQTPSYEQYF. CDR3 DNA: TGTGCCAGCAGCTACTCGGGACAGACACCCTCCTACGAGCAGTACTTC.